This TCR beta chain comes out of a study of graft-versus-host responses after intestinal transplantation. Whole-study context: The whole recipient group had anti-thymocyte globulin induction followed by tacrolimus and steroids for around three years.

Findings and limits, study-wide: HvG clone declines early post-transplant were associated with peak circulating GvH levels.

TCRdb's table, derived via immunoSEQ multiplex PCR, lists solely in-frame clones and lacks some. The data show approximately 50,000 clones, 70% to 90% seen once. Germline V CDR1 and CDR2: SQVTM, ANQGSEA. CDR3 length: 11 amino acids. V lost 6 bases, J lost 0 bases, and 3 bases lay in between. As to this clone: Its cognate antigen is unknown.

The source was PBMCs, collected 26 days after transplant. This receptor was identified in a human patient who received an intestinal transplant, so some T cells may come from the graft donor. The genes are TRBV29-1 and TRBJ1-3; D not resolved. The CDR3 spells CSVSSGNTIYF. DNA for the CDR3: TGCAGCGTCTCCTCTGGAAACACCATATATTTT.